A selection of T cell receptor beta chains follows, all from one sample in a study of cytotoxic CD8 clonotypes in ibrutinib-treated CLL. Sequencing used immunoSEQ multiplex PCR; TCRdb keeps in-frame clones, though not all of them. The table has about 160,000 clones, more than 75% seen once. Sequenced material: PBMCs, taken after 12 months of ibrutinib treatment. The receptor source for this set is a human donor with chronic lymphocytic leukemia. Each CDR3 is given with its conserved first and last residue. Fields, in order: clone size, V gene, CDR3 length, D gene, J gene, CDR3 DNA, CDR3 protein. The D gene is left open where the match is weak. Expanded clones get a size class; other rows say once, few or many, or leave the size out.

.	TRBV13	16	.	TRBJ2-6	TGTGCCAGCAGCTCTACGACTGTAGCTGGGGCCAACGTCCTGACTTTC	CASSSTTVAGANVLTF
.	TRBV7-9	13	.	TRBJ2-5	TGTGCCAGCAGCTTAGGAGCGGTCAGGAGCCAGTACTTC	CASSLGAVRSQYF
.	TRBV5-6	12	.	TRBJ1-5	TGTGCCAGCAGCTTGGGTCCGTCTAGCCAGCATTTT	CASSLGPSSQHF
.	TRBV7-8	15	TRBD1	TRBJ2-4	TGTGCCAGCAGCTTAGGGGTGGACAGGGCGAACATTCAGTACTTC	CASSLGVDRANIQYF
.	TRBV18	11	.	TRBJ2-5	TGTGCCAGCTCGTCCCAAGAGACCCAGTACTTC	CASSSQETQYF
few	TRBV28	14	.	TRBJ1-5	TGTGCCAGCAGTTTTGGGCTAGGCAATCAGCCCCAGCATTTT	CASSFGLGNQPQHF
.	TRBV4-3	16	.	TRBJ2-2	TGCGCCAGCAGCCAAGGGGGTCCTAGAAGGACCGGGGAGCTGTTTTTT	CASSQGGPRRTGELFF
few	TRBV18	15	TRBD1	TRBJ1-2	TGTGCCAGCTCACCCGCTCGTGGGACAGGGAATGGCTACACCTTC	CASSPARGTGNGYTF
.	TRBV19	16	TRBD1	TRBJ2-7	TGTGCCAGTAGTCCGGGACAGGGATCTCTCGCGTTTGGGCAGTACTTC	CASSPGQGSLAFGQYF
.	TRBV7-2	12	.	TRBJ1-2	TGTGCCAGCAGCTTATCCCAAGATGGCTACACCTTC	CASSLSQDGYTF
.	TRBV5-1	14	.	TRBJ1-3	TGCGCCAGCAGCGCACAGGGTTCAGGAAACACCATATATTTT	CASSAQGSGNTIYF
.	TRBV6-5	15	TRBD1	TRBJ1-4	TGTGCCAGCAGTTACTCAGGGGGCCCGGGCGAAAAACTGTTTTTT	CASSYSGGPGEKLFF
once	TRBV2	16	TRBD1	TRBJ2-1	TGTGCCAGCACCGAGGGGGACAGGGGGATCAACAATGAGCAGTTCTTC	CASTEGDRGINNEQFF
.	TRBV14	15	.	TRBJ1-1	TGTGCCAGCAGCCAAGATCTGGTCAGGGGCTCTGAAGCTTTCTTT	CASSQDLVRGSEAFF
.	TRBV7-2	15	.	TRBJ2-3	TGTGCCAGCAGCTTAGTAGGACAGCAGTCTAAGACGCAGTATTTT	CASSLVGQQSKTQYF
.	TRBV7-9	13	.	TRBJ1-5	TGTGCCAGCAGCCTAGACACCGATCAGCCCCAGCATTTT	CASSLDTDQPQHF
.	TRBV9	15	TRBD2	TRBJ2-7	TGTGCCAGCAGCGTAGCGGCGGGGGGCGATTCGATGCAGTACTTC	CASSVAAGGDSMQYF
.	TRBV7-4	17	TRBD1	TRBJ1-2	TGTGCCAGCAGCTTAGGCTTTTGGGACAGGGGGCCCCATGGCTACACCTTC	CASSLGFWDRGPHGYTF
many	TRBV28	12	TRBD1	TRBJ1-2	TGTGCTCACCACAGGGGGCAATCTGGCTACACCTTC	CAHHRGQSGYTF
.	TRBV7-2	16	TRBD2	TRBJ2-1	TGTGCCAGCAGAGAATCTAGCGGGAGGAAGAACAATGAGCAGTTCTTC	CASRESSGRKNNEQFF
.	TRBV28	15	.	TRBJ2-7	TGTGCCAGCACCGATTGGGGTCGGACTTCGTACGAGCAGTACTTC	CASTDWGRTSYEQYF
.	TRBV5-4	15	TRBD1	TRBJ1-3	TGTGCCAGCAGCCTTGGGACAGGGGCTGGAAACACCATATATTTT	CASSLGTGAGNTIYF
.	TRBV30	19	TRBD2	TRBJ2-1	TGTGCCTGGAGTGGGATCGGGACTAGCGGGGGGGCCTCACGGAATGAGCAGTTCTTC	CAWSGIGTSGGASRNEQFF
few	TRBV19	13	.	TRBJ2-3	TGTGCCAGTAGGTACAGCAGCACAGATACGCAGTATTTT	CASRYSSTDTQYF
.	TRBV25-1	18	.	TRBJ2-4	TGTGCCAGCAGTGAAGGAGGGGGCGGCCGGCGCGCCAAAAACATTCAGTACTTC	CASSEGGGGRRAKNIQYF
.	TRBV4-1	14	.	TRBJ1-2	TGCGCCAGCAGCCAAGCAATCGGCATTACTGGCTACACCTTC	CASSQAIGITGYTF
.	TRBV19	15	.	TRBJ1-1	TGTGCCAGTAGGCCGCGGTGGGCCGGGGAGACTGAAGCTTTCTTT	CASRPRWAGETEAFF
.	TRBV6-6	14	.	TRBJ1-4	TGTGCCAGCAGGCCACAGACCCCAGGGGAAAAACTGTTTTTT	CASRPQTPGEKLFF
.	TRBV2	14	TRBD2	TRBJ2-1	TGTGCCAGCAAACTAGCGGGAGGGTACAATGAGCAGTTCTTC	CASKLAGGYNEQFF
.	TRBV7-2	14	TRBD1	TRBJ2-7	TGTGCCAGCAGCTTAGAACAGGACAGGGGCGAGCAGTACTTC	CASSLEQDRGEQYF
.	TRBV15	14	.	TRBJ2-7	TGTGCCACCAGCAGAGTCACAGGCCGATACGAGCAGTACTTC	CATSRVTGRYEQYF
.	TRBV5-1	13	.	TRBJ2-5	TGCGCCAGCGAGGGGGGACTCCAAGAGACCCAGTACTTC	CASEGGLQETQYF
.	TRBV19	14	.	TRBJ1-1	TGTGCCAGTAGTAGGTTGGAGGGAGGCACTGAAGCTTTCTTT	CASSRLEGGTEAFF
.	TRBV7-9	12	TRBD2	TRBJ2-1	TGTGCCTGGGGGGGAGAACACAATGAGCAGTTCTTC	CAWGGEHNEQFF
.	TRBV25-1	18	.	TRBJ1-5	TGTGCCAAGATCTTAAGAAGGGGGATGTCGGATAGCAATCAGCCCCAGCATTTT	CAKILRRGMSDSNQPQHF
.	TRBV15	15	.	TRBJ1-5	TGTGCCACCAGCAGAGCCGGGGGATGGGGCCAGCCCCAGCATTTT	CATSRAGGWGQPQHF
.	TRBV11-3	16	.	TRBJ2-3	TGTGCCAGCAGCTTAGGGGCATCTGCTAGCACAGATACGCAGTATTTT	CASSLGASASTDTQYF
.	TRBV5-1	15	.	TRBJ1-3	TGCGCCAGCAGCTTGGCCCAGGGAGATGGAAACACCATATATTTT	CASSLAQGDGNTIYF
.	TRBV5-1	18	.	TRBJ2-6	TGCGCCAGCAGGTCATCCGGGACGGCAACCTCTGGGGCCAACGTCCTGACTTTC	CASRSSGTATSGANVLTF
.	TRBV2	13	TRBD1	TRBJ2-5	TGTGCCAGCAGCGCCGGACAGGTGGAGACCCAGTACTTC	CASSAGQVETQYF
.	TRBV5-1	16	.	TRBJ1-2	TGCGCCAGCAGCTTGGATCCGGGGCGCAATTCCTATGGCTACACCTTC	CASSLDPGRNSYGYTF
.	TRBV28	15	.	TRBJ2-7	TGTGCCAGCAGTATTGGACTGCGGGGTCCCTACGAGCAGTACTTC	CASSIGLRGPYEQYF
.	TRBV7-3	13	TRBD1	TRBJ1-1	TGTGCCAGCAGCGGAGATCCGGGACAGAGAGCTTTCTTT	CASSGDPGQRAFF
.	TRBV5-1	13	.	TRBJ1-2	TGCGCCAGCAGCTTGGCGCAGGAGTCGACCTACACCTTC	CASSLAQESTYTF
once	TRBV11-2	17	.	TRBJ2-7	TGTGCCAGCAGCTTAGGAAGTGGTCGGATCCCTACCTACGAGCAGTACTTC	CASSLGSGRIPTYEQYF
.	TRBV29-1	16	TRBD1	TRBJ2-1	TGCAGCGCTGTCCGGGACAGGGGGCCCCCTCGGAATGAGCAGTTCTTC	CSAVRDRGPPRNEQFF
.	TRBV5-5	15	.	TRBJ2-1	TGTGCCAGCAGCTTGGCGGAGGGCCTGTACAATGAGCAGTTCTTC	CASSLAEGLYNEQFF
.	TRBV6-1	13	.	TRBJ1-5	TGTGCCAGCAGTGAATCCTTAGAAAAACCCCAGCATTTT	CASSESLEKPQHF
few	TRBV5-4	15	.	TRBJ1-5	TGTGCCAGCAGCTTGGCCGGGGCCCCCAATCAGCCCCAGCATTTT	CASSLAGAPNQPQHF
.	TRBV7-9	13	.	TRBJ1-1	TGTGCCAGCAGCTTAGCAGGGGCGCCTGAAGCTTTCTTT	CASSLAGAPEAFF
.	TRBV28	14	TRBD2	TRBJ2-1	TGTGCCAGCCGTAGACTAGCGGCTTACAATGAGCAGTTCTTC	CASRRLAAYNEQFF
many	TRBV19	14	TRBD2	TRBJ2-1	TGTGCCAGTAGTGGTGCTAGCGGGACTGAAGAGCAGTTCTTC	CASSGASGTEEQFF
.	TRBV19	15	.	TRBJ1-2	TGTGCCAGTACAGAGAGACAGAGCGGGCTATATGGCTACACCTTC	CASTERQSGLYGYTF